Sequencing of this T cell receptor beta chain was carried out in a study of T cell repertoires in cytomegalovirus infection (dated by TCRdb to about 2019). About the full investigation: Alongside well-studied HLA-B-restricted epitopes, the peptide stimulations were aimed at recently identified HLA-C-restricted CMV epitopes, whose presentation resists viral immunomodulation. The HLA type of each donor mattered for the analysis, because public TCR beta signatures pointed to carriage of CMV infection along with the matching HLA type. Study-wide findings and limitations: The ex vivo response was dominated by HLA-C-restricted CMV-specific TCR beta clonotypes, which also provided the single most frequent clonotype in two of eight donors. Cumulative frequency of public TCR beta family members discriminated carriers of CMV infection plus the relevant HLA type in this cohort and an independent roughly 350-donor cohort.

Here V drops 6 bases and J drops 4 bases, and the junction holds 8 bases not matched to any gene. The CDR3 runs 15 amino acids, cysteine and phenylalanine included. Only the CDR3 DNA is retained, 45 bases long and in frame from the first base. CDR1 and CDR2 (MNHNS, SASEGT) derive from the germline V gene. This clonotype came up a few times. Its specific antigen is unknown. Base qualities are not provided; no much larger clone lies one nucleotide away. This sample was sequenced with an Illumina HiSeq 1500. TCRdb reworked the public reads: Q25 trimming with fastp, MiXCR clone assembly, productive beta chains retained. Rows with a matching CDR3 protein are joined into one entry that keeps the most common DNA and genes. The sample table records fewer than 950,000 distinct CDR3 sequences; approximately 32% of these occur just once. The ten largest clonotypes hold around 12% of the sample. Taken with the paper, the label for treatment or condition translates to: in vitro stimulation with specific CMV peptide epitopes to enrich CMV-specific T cells.

The chain employs TRBV6-1 and TRBJ2-3; TRBD1 fits 9 bases in the junction. This TCR came from a human donor in good health (CMV status not recorded). Some clones in this sample may be carry-over from other donors' samples. The sample in question was cultured CD8+ T cells from PBMCs, obtained from culture after CMV antigen stimulation. The sequenced DNA is TGTGCCAGCAGCTTGGGACAGGGATTGCCAGATACGCAGTATTTT. Its translation reads: CASSLGQGLPDTQYF.